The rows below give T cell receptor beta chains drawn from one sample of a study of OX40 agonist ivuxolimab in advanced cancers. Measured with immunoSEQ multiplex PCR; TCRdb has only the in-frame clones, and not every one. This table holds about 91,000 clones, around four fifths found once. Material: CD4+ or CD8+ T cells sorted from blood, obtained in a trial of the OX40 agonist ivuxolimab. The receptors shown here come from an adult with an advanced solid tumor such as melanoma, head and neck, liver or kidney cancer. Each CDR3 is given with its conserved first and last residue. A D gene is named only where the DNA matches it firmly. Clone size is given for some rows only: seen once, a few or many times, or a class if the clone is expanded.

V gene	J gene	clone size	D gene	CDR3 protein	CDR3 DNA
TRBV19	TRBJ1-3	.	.	CASSRVSGNTIYF	TGTGCCAGTTCCCGGGTCTCAGGAAACACCATATATTTT
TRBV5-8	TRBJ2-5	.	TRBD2	CASSFSGARETQYF	TGTGCCAGCAGCTTTAGCGGGGCCCGAGAGACCCAGTACTTC
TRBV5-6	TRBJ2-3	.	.	CASSFLRTASTDTQYF	TGTGCCAGCAGCTTCCTCCGGACAGCTAGCACAGATACGCAGTATTTT
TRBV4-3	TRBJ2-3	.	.	CASSQAQRGTDTQYF	TGCGCCAGCAGCCAAGCGCAGCGGGGCACAGATACGCAGTATTTT
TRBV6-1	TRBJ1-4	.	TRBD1	CASRTGLANEKLFF	TGTGCCAGCAGGACAGGGTTAGCTAATGAAAAACTGTTTTTT
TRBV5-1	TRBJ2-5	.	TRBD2	CASTKRGSQETQYF	TGCGCCAGCACTAAGCGGGGTTCCCAAGAGACCCAGTACTTC
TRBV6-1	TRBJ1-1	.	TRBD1	CASRAGQLEAFF	TGTGCCAGCAGGGCGGGACAGCTTGAAGCTTTCTTT
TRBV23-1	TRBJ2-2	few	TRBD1	CASSHSGTGVTGELFF	TGCGCCAGCAGTCATTCCGGGACAGGGGTGACCGGGGAGCTGTTTTTT
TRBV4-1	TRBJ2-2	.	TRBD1	CASSPRQGNTGELFF	TGCGCCAGCAGCCCCCGACAGGGTAACACCGGGGAGCTGTTTTTT
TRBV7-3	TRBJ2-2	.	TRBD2	CASSGAGGPITGELFF	TGTGCCAGCAGCGGAGCGGGGGGGCCGATCACCGGGGAGCTGTTTTTT
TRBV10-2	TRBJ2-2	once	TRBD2	CASRVLAGGLTGELFF	TGCGCCAGCAGAGTACTCGCGGGGGGGCTCACCGGGGAGCTGTTTTTT
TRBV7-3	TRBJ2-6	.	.	CASSLTGANVLTF	TGTGCCAGCAGCTTAACTGGGGCCAACGTCCTGACTTTC
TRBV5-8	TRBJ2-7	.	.	CASSLAEPGAYEQYF	TGTGCCAGCAGCTTGGCCGAACCCGGGGCCTACGAGCAGTACTTC
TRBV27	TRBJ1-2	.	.	CASSYTQRGGNYGYTF	TGTGCCAGCAGTTACACCCAACGGGGTGGGAACTATGGCTACACCTTC
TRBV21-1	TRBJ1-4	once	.	CASSKWWGPTEINEKLFF	TGTGCCAGCAGCAAATGGTGGGGCCCGACAGAGATTAATGAAAAACTGTTTTTT
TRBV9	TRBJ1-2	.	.	CASSVGRSYGGYTF	TGTGCCAGCAGCGTAGGGCGGAGCTATGGTGGCTACACCTTC
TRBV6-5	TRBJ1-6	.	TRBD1	CASSQTGQHSPLHF	TGTGCCAGCAGTCAGACAGGGCAACATTCACCCCTCCACTTT
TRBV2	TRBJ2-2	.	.	CASSEARAGSTGELFF	TGTGCCAGCAGTGAAGCGCGGGCAGGGTCCACCGGGGAGCTGTTTTTT
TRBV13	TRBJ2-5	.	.	CASSFDREETQYF	TGTGCCAGCAGTTTTGACAGAGAAGAGACCCAGTACTTC
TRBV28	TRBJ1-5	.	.	CASSLVARNQPQHF	TGTGCCAGCAGTTTAGTGGCAAGGAATCAGCCCCAGCATTTT
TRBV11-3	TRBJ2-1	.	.	CASSFTRDEQFF	TGTGCCAGCAGCTTTACTAGAGATGAGCAGTTCTTC
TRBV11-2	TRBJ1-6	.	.	CASSLDSRPSYNSPLHF	TGTGCCAGCAGCTTAGATTCACGGCCTTCCTATAATTCACCCCTCCACTTT
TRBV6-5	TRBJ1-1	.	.	CASTPDKNTEAFF	TGTGCCAGCACCCCTGACAAGAACACTGAAGCTTTCTTT
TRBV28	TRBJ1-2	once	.	CASSLRYSGYTF	TGTGCCAGCAGCCTGCGGTATTCTGGCTACACCTTC
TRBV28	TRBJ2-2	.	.	CASTPRGASNTGELFF	TGTGCCAGCACCCCGAGGGGAGCCTCGAACACCGGGGAGCTGTTTTTT
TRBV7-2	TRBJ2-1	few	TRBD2	CASSSIAGSSYNEQFF	TGTGCCAGCAGCTCAATAGCGGGTAGCTCCTACAATGAGCAGTTCTTC
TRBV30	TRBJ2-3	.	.	CAWSGGAWPFTDTQYF	TGTGCCTGGAGTGGGGGGGCGTGGCCCTTCACAGATACGCAGTATTTT
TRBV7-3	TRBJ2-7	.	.	CASSLARINYEQYF	TGTGCCAGCAGCCTCGCTAGAATCAACTACGAGCAGTACTTC
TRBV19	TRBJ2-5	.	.	CASSIDRDQQETQYF	TGTGCCAGTAGTATAGACAGAGATCAACAAGAGACCCAGTACTTC
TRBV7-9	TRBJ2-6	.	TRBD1	CASSSGQGVSGANVLTF	TGTGCCAGCAGCTCGGGACAGGGGGTCTCTGGGGCCAACGTCCTGACTTTC
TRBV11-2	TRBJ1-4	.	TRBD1	CASNLDRGEKLFF	TGTGCCAGCAACTTAGACAGGGGCGAAAAACTGTTTTTT